This T cell receptor beta chain was sequenced in a study of shared T cell receptors in the human thymus. This CDR3 has 12 residues. V lost 1 base and J lost 7, with 7 bases in between. Germline assignment: CDR1 LNHDA and CDR2 SQIVND (reference sequence). Sequencing used immunoSEQ multiplex PCR; TCRdb keeps in-frame clones, though not all of them. This table holds approximately 760,000 clones, 70% to 90% found once. This sample also belongs to another study, concerning human thymus T cells. Per that paper: Resections were taken during corrective heart surgery, and the thymus tissue came from these. What appeared biased in thymic and blood repertoires was the usage of V and J genes. Unrelated people showed highly overlapping thymic repertoires, related research reported.

This clonotype was sampled from a girl under three years old with a congenital heart defect. The chain joins TRBV19 to TRBJ1-1; D gene uncertain. The sample consisted of thymocytes. The CDR3 is CASSIGGVEAFF. The CDR3 DNA reads TGTGCCAGTAGTATAGGTGGAGTTGAAGCTTTCTTT. The whole variable domain, filled in from reference TRBV19 and TRBJ1-1, reads DGGITQSPKYLFRKEGQNVTLSCEQNLNHDAMYWYRQDPGQGLRLIYYSQIVNDFQKGDIAEGYSVSREKKESFPLTVTSAQKNPTAFYLCASSIGGVEAFFGQGTRLTVV.